Listed here are 17 T cell receptor beta chains from one sample, sequenced in a study of liver allograft versus peripheral blood T cells. The wider study: Hepatic allograft T cell receptor repertoires were evaluated relative to those present in recipients' peripheral blood.

TCRdb re-called the reads with MiXCR, one entry per CDR3 protein. In the table there are around 15,000 distinct CDR3 sequences, approximately 20% of which are singletons. The receptors originated from a human patient who had a liver transplant. Certain T cells may be donor cells from the graft.

The chain employs TRBV5-5 and TRBJ2-3, with a possible D match to TRBD1 (6 bases). Trimming shortened V by 6 bases and J by 0 bases, and 17 bases separated the two germline ends. Per the germline V gene, CDR1 is SGHKS and CDR2 is YYEKEE (reference sequence). CDR3 length: 16 amino acids. In nucleotides, the CDR3 is TGTGCCAGCACGACAAACGGACAGCTTAGCACAGATACGCAGTATTTT. Amino acids: CASTTNGQLSTDTQYF.

The chain carries TRBV12-3 or TRBV12-4 and TRBJ1-2; 7 bases are a match to TRBD1. The CDR3 is 13 residues long. The junction had 5 bases not matched to a gene; V was cut back by 6 bases and J by 4 bases. CDR3 sequence (DNA): TGTGCCAGCAGCCCCGGGACAGCCTATGGCTACACCTTC. Its translation is CASSPGTAYGYTF.

The J gene is TRBJ2-7, the V gene TRBV6-5; TRBD1 aligns across 7 bases. V was pared by 4 bases and J by 8 bases, with 5 bases of the junction left unmatched. The CDR3 sequence is 12 residues long. Germline lookup yields CDR1 MNHEY and CDR2 SVGAGI. CDR3 amino acids: CASSFDREKQYF. CDR3 DNA sequence: TGTGCCAGCAGTTTCGACAGGGAAAAGCAGTACTTC.

In regard to this clonotype: A read error is possible here, since a much larger clone lies one base away. V is TRBV27 and J is TRBJ2-7; TRBD1 is a possible D gene (6 bases). The CDR3 sequence is 14 residues long. In germline, CDR1 is MNHEY, CDR2 SMNVEV (reference sequence). CDR3 region: CACSFLQGVNEQYF. The DNA for the CDR3 is TGTGCCTGCAGTTTTTTACAGGGCGTCAACGAGCAGTACTTC.

A word on this clonotype: Given a much more abundant clone one base away, this may be a read error. The chain combines TRBV29-1 with TRBJ2-3; D may correspond to TRBD1 or TRBD2 (5 bases each). The length of the CDR3 is 15 residues. Germline CDR1 reads SQVTM; CDR2 reads ANQGSEA. Here the CDR3 reads CRVEGNGRSTDTQYF. The CDR3 DNA is TGCAGAGTTGAGGGGAATGGACGCTCCACAGATACGCAGTATTTT.

The chain is built from TRBV5-4 and TRBJ1-1; TRBD1 matches at 7 bases. Germline V gene data show CDR1 as SGHNT and CDR2 as YYREEE (reference sequence). The CDR3 loop spans 15 amino acids. V lost 3 bases to trimming and J lost 2 bases; unmatched junction nucleotides: 7. CDR3 sequence reads: CASSSPGTVNTEAFF. DNA for the CDR3: TGTGCCAGCAGCTCCCCCGGGACAGTAAACACTGAAGCTTTCTTT.

There are many counts of this clonotype. The rearrangement links TRBV6-5 to TRBJ2-5; maybe TRBD1 (5 bases). The CDR3 consists of 15 residues. V gave up 4 bases and J gave up 7 bases, with 19 bases separating them. In germline, CDR1 is MNHEY, CDR2 SVGAGI. CDR3 sequence (DNA): TGTGCCAGCAGTTCAGTTGGGGCTTGGGGTAGGACCCAGTACTTC. Translated, it gives CASSSVGAWGRTQYF.

Within the sample, this clonotype is medium-sized. The J gene is TRBJ1-2, the V gene TRBV13; tentatively, D is TRBD1 (5 bases). The CDR3 loop spans 14 amino acids. Trimming removed 5 bases from V and 6 bases from J, with 16 bases in between. Germline V gene lookup returns CDR1 PRHDT and CDR2 FYEKMQ (reference sequence). The CDR3 is CASSRDFLEHGYTF. CDR3 DNA: TGTGCCAGCAGCCGGGACTTTCTGGAACATGGCTACACCTTC.

The chain employs TRBV6-6 and TRBJ2-2; D unclear. Trimming took off 3 bases at V and 6 bases at J, with 8 bases between the two ends. Germline V gene data show CDR1 as MNHNY and CDR2 as SVGAGI (reference sequence). The CDR3 has 13 residues. CDR3 residues: CASSYPAPGELFF. The CDR3 DNA reads TGTGCCAGCAGTTATCCGGCACCCGGGGAGCTGTTTTTT.

This clonotype was counted ten times or more. The chain carries TRBV5-4 and TRBJ1-2, with 11 bases identical to TRBD1. V gave up 3 bases and J gave up 7 bases; unmatched junction bases: 8. The germline V gene encodes CDR1 SGHNT and CDR2 YYREEE (reference sequence). The CDR3 length is 15 residues. The CDR3 loop reads CASSSDRGRRGGYTF. For the CDR3, the DNA is TGTGCCAGCAGCTCGGACAGGGGGCGCAGGGGTGGCTACACCTTC.

This clonotype appeared many times. The chain carries TRBV27 and TRBJ2-2, with 7 bases lining up with TRBD1. In germline, CDR1 is MNHEY, CDR2 SMNVEV (reference sequence). Trimming removed 5 bases from V and 0 bases from J; junction bases left unmatched: 9. This CDR3 contains 17 residues. As DNA, the CDR3 is TGTGCCAGCAGTCCCGGGACAGACCCTCCGAACACCGGGGAGCTGTTTTTT. Translated, it gives CASSPGTDPPNTGELFF.

This clonotype was detected only a few times. The chain couples TRBV7-9 to TRBJ2-1; the match to TRBD2 covers 11 bases. Losses at the gene ends were 1 base for V and 0 bases for J; bases not matched to a gene: 8. This CDR3 comprises 19 residues. Germline-derived CDR1 and CDR2 are SEHNR and FQNEAQ (reference sequence). The CDR3 spells CASSLVLGLAASSYNEQFF. Written as DNA, the CDR3 is TGTGCCAGCAGCTTAGTACTGGGACTAGCGGCAAGCTCCTACAATGAGCAGTTCTTC.

The chain is built from TRBV7-3 and TRBJ2-5, with 8 bases identical to TRBD2. The CDR3 loop spans 15 amino acids. V was pared by 2 bases and J by 2 bases, with 4 bases of the junction left unmatched. Germline assignment: CDR1 SGHTA and CDR2 FQGTGA. CDR3 DNA sequence: TGTGCCAGCAGCTTACGGGGGGGACCTCAAGAGACCCAGTACTTC. It translates to CASSLRGGPQETQYF.

In its sample, this clonotype was seen a few times. The chain joins TRBV12-3 or TRBV12-4 to TRBJ2-5; 13 bases align to TRBD2. V gave up 5 bases and J gave up 1 base; unmatched junction bases: 4. There are 16 residues in the CDR3. The CDR3 spells CASSQTSGGTQETQYF. CDR3 bases: TGTGCCAGCAGTCAGACTAGCGGGGGGACCCAAGAGACCCAGTACTTC.

The chain links TRBV19 to TRBJ1-2; D call uncertain. Germline lookup yields CDR1 LNHDA and CDR2 SQIVND (reference sequence). Trimming removed 4 bases from V and 0 bases from J, with 12 bases in between. The CDR3 extends over 15 amino acids. The CDR3 coding sequence is TGTGCCAGTAGTACTGATGTGGGGACTAACTATGGCTACACCTTC. Its translation is CASSTDVGTNYGYTF.

The chain joins TRBV20-1 to TRBJ2-1; 7 nucleotides align to TRBD1. The CDR3 spans 14 residues. CDR1 is DFQATT and CDR2 is SNEGSKA in the germline V gene (reference sequence). The V and J ends lost 4 bases and 4 bases, in that order; junction bases with no gene match: 7. The CDR3 DNA reads as TGCAGTGCTAAAGGCAGGGGGTTATACAATGAGCAGTTCTTC. Encoded protein: CSAKGRGLYNEQFF.

This clonotype came up a few times. The gene calls are TRBV5-4 and TRBJ2-7; D is possibly TRBD1 or TRBD2 (5 bases each). Germline-derived CDR1 and CDR2 are SGHNT and YYREEE (reference sequence). Trimming cost V 4 bases and J 0 bases, with 11 bases left between them. There are 14 residues in the CDR3. The CDR3 DNA reads as TGTGCCAGCAGCCAACGGGACGGCTCCTACGAGCAGTACTTC. Translated, it gives CASSQRDGSYEQYF. Complete variable domain (other parts from reference TRBV5-4 and TRBJ2-7): ETGVTQSPTHLIKTRGQQVTLRCSSQSGHNTVSWYQQALGQGPQFIFQYYREEENGRGNFPPRFSGLQFPNYSSELNVNALELDDSALYLCASSQRDGSYEQYFGPGTRLTVT.